This is a list of T cell receptor beta chains from one sample in a study of blood T cell repertoires in COVID-19. The data were produced by immunoSEQ multiplex PCR, yet TCRdb's version contains in-frame clones alone and is incomplete. The data contain fewer than 500,000 clones, roughly 88% of them singletons. Sequencing used PBMCs or T cells enriched from blood (not recorded which). These receptors were obtained from a woman between 25 and 40 years old with acute COVID-19. Each CDR3 is given with its conserved first and last residue. The D gene is left open where the match is weak. For some rows the clone size is stated as once, few or many, or as a class when expanded; others skip it.

J gene: TRBJ1-1; D gene: .; clone size: .; V gene: TRBV5-8; CDR3 DNA: TGTGCCAGCAGCCGGAACCAGGGGACTGAAGCTTTCTTT; CDR3 protein: CASSRNQGTEAFF
J gene: TRBJ2-3; D gene: .; clone size: .; V gene: TRBV7-9; CDR3 DNA: TGTGCCAGCATTCCAGGGGGGATGACAGATACGCAGTATTTT; CDR3 protein: CASIPGGMTDTQYF
J gene: TRBJ2-1; D gene: TRBD2; clone size: .; V gene: TRBV27; CDR3 DNA: TGTGCCAGCACACTAGCGGGGGCTCACAATGAGCAGTTCTTC; CDR3 protein: CASTLAGAHNEQFF
J gene: TRBJ2-1; D gene: .; clone size: .; V gene: TRBV9; CDR3 DNA: TGTGCCAGCAGCGTAGTGGGTCAGGGGATCAATGAGCAGTTCTTC; CDR3 protein: CASSVVGQGINEQFF
J gene: TRBJ2-7; D gene: TRBD1; clone size: .; V gene: TRBV19; CDR3 DNA: TGTGCCAGTAGTATAGCCGGGACAGGGTCCTACGAGCAGTACTTC; CDR3 protein: CASSIAGTGSYEQYF
J gene: TRBJ2-2; D gene: .; clone size: .; V gene: TRBV6-4; CDR3 DNA: TGTGCCAGCAGTGACTCGGAGGGGGCCGTCGGGGAGCTGTTTTTT; CDR3 protein: CASSDSEGAVGELFF
J gene: TRBJ1-1; D gene: TRBD1; clone size: .; V gene: TRBV9; CDR3 DNA: TGTGCCAGCAGCGTAGGGACAGGGGGCGCGGGCACTGAAGCTTTCTTT; CDR3 protein: CASSVGTGGAGTEAFF
J gene: TRBJ1-1; D gene: .; clone size: .; V gene: TRBV7-2; CDR3 DNA: TGTGCCAGCAGCCCGGACAGAATGACTGAAGCTTTCTTT; CDR3 protein: CASSPDRMTEAFF
J gene: TRBJ2-3; D gene: TRBD2; clone size: .; V gene: TRBV24-1; CDR3 DNA: TGTGCCACCAGTGATTTGCCCTTTCCAGCGGGGGAGGATACGCAGTATTTT; CDR3 protein: CATSDLPFPAGEDTQYF
J gene: TRBJ2-1; D gene: TRBD1; clone size: .; V gene: TRBV29-1; CDR3 DNA: TGCAGCGGAACAACAGGGGGCGTGCAGTTCTTC; CDR3 protein: CSGTTGGVQFF
J gene: TRBJ1-1; D gene: .; clone size: .; V gene: TRBV19; CDR3 DNA: TGTGCCAGTAGTATTATAGAGGGCGTGAACACTGAAGCTTTCTTT; CDR3 protein: CASSIIEGVNTEAFF
J gene: TRBJ1-6; D gene: .; clone size: .; V gene: TRBV5-6; CDR3 DNA: TGTGCCAGCAGCGGTTTGAAGGGAGAACTCTATAATTCACCCCTCCACTTT; CDR3 protein: CASSGLKGELYNSPLHF
J gene: TRBJ1-1; D gene: .; clone size: .; V gene: TRBV10-3; CDR3 DNA: TGTGCCATCAGTCGAGGGTCAGTCTCGGGCACTGAAGCTTTCTTT; CDR3 protein: CAISRGSVSGTEAFF
J gene: TRBJ2-6; D gene: .; clone size: .; V gene: TRBV24-1; CDR3 DNA: TGTGCCACCAGTGAAGGGAGCGGTTCTGGGGCCAACGTCCTGACTTTC; CDR3 protein: CATSEGSGSGANVLTF
J gene: TRBJ1-1; D gene: .; clone size: .; V gene: TRBV30; CDR3 DNA: TGTGCCTGGAGTGTACGGCGGGGGGGGCCTGAAGCTTTCTTT; CDR3 protein: CAWSVRRGGPEAFF
J gene: TRBJ1-4; D gene: TRBD1; clone size: .; V gene: TRBV5-6; CDR3 DNA: TGTGCCAGCAGCTTTCGCGGGACAGGGGGAACTAATGAAAAACTGTTTTTT; CDR3 protein: CASSFRGTGGTNEKLFF
J gene: TRBJ2-6; D gene: .; clone size: .; V gene: TRBV19; CDR3 DNA: TGTGCCAGTAGTATAGTAGCCACCGGCTCTGGGGCCAACGTCCTGACTTTC; CDR3 protein: CASSIVATGSGANVLTF
J gene: TRBJ2-2; D gene: TRBD1; clone size: .; V gene: TRBV29-1; CDR3 DNA: TGCAGCGTTGCCCAGGGGGCCGGGGAGCTGTTTTTT; CDR3 protein: CSVAQGAGELFF
J gene: TRBJ1-5; D gene: .; clone size: .; V gene: TRBV27; CDR3 DNA: TGTGCCAGCAGCCCCCTGGGGGGGCTTCAGCCCCAGCATTTT; CDR3 protein: CASSPLGGLQPQHF
J gene: TRBJ2-2; D gene: TRBD2; clone size: .; V gene: TRBV20-1; CDR3 DNA: TGCAGTGCTAGTCAACAGCGGGGGGGCTCCGGGGAGCTGTTTTTT; CDR3 protein: CSASQQRGGSGELFF
J gene: TRBJ1-3; D gene: TRBD1; clone size: .; V gene: TRBV6-5; CDR3 DNA: TGTGCCAGCAGTTTCTCGACAGGGACCTCTGGAAACACCATATATTTT; CDR3 protein: CASSFSTGTSGNTIYF
J gene: TRBJ1-2; D gene: .; clone size: .; V gene: TRBV5-1; CDR3 DNA: TGCGCCAGCAGCATCCAACAGGGCGCTGGCTACACCTTC; CDR3 protein: CASSIQQGAGYTF
J gene: TRBJ2-7; D gene: TRBD1; clone size: .; V gene: TRBV6-2/TRBV6-3; CDR3 DNA: TGTGCCAGCAGCCGAACAGGGGTAGGTTACGAGCAGTACTTC; CDR3 protein: CASSRTGVGYEQYF
J gene: TRBJ2-2; D gene: .; clone size: .; V gene: TRBV18; CDR3 DNA: TGTGCCAGCTCACCCTTGACAAAGAACACCGGGGAGCTGTTTTTT; CDR3 protein: CASSPLTKNTGELFF
J gene: TRBJ2-1; D gene: TRBD2; clone size: once; V gene: TRBV5-8; CDR3 DNA: TGTGCCAGCACCGAAATAGCGGGGTACTCCTACAATGAGCAGTTCTTC; CDR3 protein: CASTEIAGYSYNEQFF
J gene: TRBJ1-2; D gene: TRBD1; clone size: .; V gene: TRBV6-5; CDR3 DNA: TGTGCCAGCAGTCAGAGTCAGGGGGCCGGCTATGGCTACACCTTC; CDR3 protein: CASSQSQGAGYGYTF
J gene: TRBJ1-3; D gene: TRBD1; clone size: few; V gene: TRBV5-1; CDR3 DNA: TGCGCCAGCAGCTTCGGGCACAGACAGGGCAACTCTGGAAACACCATATATTTT; CDR3 protein: CASSFGHRQGNSGNTIYF
J gene: TRBJ1-1; D gene: TRBD1; clone size: few; V gene: TRBV18; CDR3 DNA: TGTGCCAGCTCACCAGGACAGGGGTACACTGAAGCTTTCTTT; CDR3 protein: CASSPGQGYTEAFF
J gene: TRBJ1-2; D gene: .; clone size: .; V gene: TRBV2; CDR3 DNA: TGTGCCGGATTCCCGCAGGACCCCCAGGGTGGCTACACCTTC; CDR3 protein: CAGFPQDPQGGYTF
J gene: TRBJ2-3; D gene: .; clone size: .; V gene: TRBV7-9; CDR3 DNA: TGTGCCAGCAGCTCCGGGGGTAGGACTACGCTAGATACGCAGTATTTT; CDR3 protein: CASSSGGRTTLDTQYF
J gene: TRBJ1-1; D gene: .; clone size: .; V gene: TRBV20-1; CDR3 DNA: TGCAGTGCCGCAGAGAACACTGAAGCTTTCTTT; CDR3 protein: CSAAENTEAFF
J gene: TRBJ1-1; D gene: TRBD1; clone size: .; V gene: TRBV10-3; CDR3 DNA: TGTGCCATCAGTGCGACAGGGGAAGCTTTCTTT; CDR3 protein: CAISATGEAFF
J gene: TRBJ2-1; D gene: .; clone size: .; V gene: TRBV6-5; CDR3 DNA: TGTGCCAGCAGTTACGACTCCAAGGCTTTCTACAATGAGCAGTTCTTC; CDR3 protein: CASSYDSKAFYNEQFF
J gene: TRBJ1-4; D gene: .; clone size: .; V gene: TRBV7-9; CDR3 DNA: TGTGCCAGCAGCGAGGGACACGGGCGGGTTAATGAAAAACTGTTTTTT; CDR3 protein: CASSEGHGRVNEKLFF
J gene: TRBJ2-1; D gene: .; clone size: .; V gene: TRBV27; CDR3 DNA: TGTGCCAGCAGTTCTATGCGGACGGGGAATGAGCAGTTCTTC; CDR3 protein: CASSSMRTGNEQFF
J gene: TRBJ2-1; D gene: .; clone size: .; V gene: TRBV4-1; CDR3 DNA: TGCGCCAGCAGCCAAGATCGACTACTTCGGTACAATGAGCAGTTCTTC; CDR3 protein: CASSQDRLLRYNEQFF
J gene: TRBJ2-1; D gene: .; clone size: .; V gene: TRBV20-1; CDR3 DNA: TGCAGTGCTAGTGAGGGGGACTGGGGGGGTGAGCAGTTCTTC; CDR3 protein: CSASEGDWGGEQFF
J gene: TRBJ1-1; D gene: .; clone size: .; V gene: TRBV7-2; CDR3 DNA: TGTGCCAGCACTCAAGGGGGAAAGTACACTGAAGCTTTCTTT; CDR3 protein: CASTQGGKYTEAFF
J gene: TRBJ1-6; D gene: .; clone size: once; V gene: TRBV5-5; CDR3 DNA: TGTGCCAGCAGCTGGGGAGGGGTTAATTCACCCCTCCACTTT; CDR3 protein: CASSWGGVNSPLHF
J gene: TRBJ2-3; D gene: .; clone size: .; V gene: TRBV19; CDR3 DNA: TGTGCCAGTAGTATTAGGGGGACAGATACGCAGTATTTT; CDR3 protein: CASSIRGTDTQYF
J gene: TRBJ2-2; D gene: TRBD1; clone size: .; V gene: TRBV4-1; CDR3 DNA: TGCGCCAGCAGCCAAGGAGGACAGGGTAGATTGGGCGGGGAGCTGTTTTTT; CDR3 protein: CASSQGGQGRLGGELFF
J gene: TRBJ2-1; D gene: .; clone size: .; V gene: TRBV4-1; CDR3 DNA: TGCGCCAGCAGCCAAGCGGAAGGGGAGGTCTACAATGAGCAGTTCTTC; CDR3 protein: CASSQAEGEVYNEQFF
J gene: TRBJ2-7; D gene: TRBD1; clone size: .; V gene: TRBV28; CDR3 DNA: TGTGCCAGCAGTCCCCCGGGACAGGGGTTCTACGAGCAGTACTTC; CDR3 protein: CASSPPGQGFYEQYF
J gene: TRBJ1-1; D gene: .; clone size: .; V gene: TRBV28; CDR3 DNA: TGTGCCAGCAGTTTCTTGAACACTGAAGCTTTCTTT; CDR3 protein: CASSFLNTEAFF
J gene: TRBJ1-5; D gene: .; clone size: .; V gene: TRBV2; CDR3 DNA: TGTGCCAGCAGTGGCCGGCAGGGTAATCAGCCCCAGCATTTT; CDR3 protein: CASSGRQGNQPQHF
J gene: TRBJ1-1; D gene: .; clone size: .; V gene: TRBV24-1; CDR3 DNA: TGTGCCACCAGTGATTTGCGAGGGCTCGAAGCTTTCTTT; CDR3 protein: CATSDLRGLEAFF
J gene: TRBJ2-7; D gene: TRBD1; clone size: .; V gene: TRBV5-1; CDR3 DNA: TGCGCCAGCAGCTCTGGACAGGGAACCTACGAGCAGTACTTC; CDR3 protein: CASSSGQGTYEQYF
J gene: TRBJ2-1; D gene: .; clone size: .; V gene: TRBV5-1; CDR3 DNA: TGCGCCAGCAGCTACCCCGAGGGCCGCTCCTACAATGAGCAGTTCTTC; CDR3 protein: CASSYPEGRSYNEQFF
J gene: TRBJ2-7; D gene: TRBD1; clone size: .; V gene: TRBV12-5; CDR3 DNA: TGTGCTAGTGGTGCCTGGACAGGGGCGACTTTATACGAGCAGTACTTC; CDR3 protein: CASGAWTGATLYEQYF
J gene: TRBJ1-1; D gene: TRBD1; clone size: once; V gene: TRBV7-2; CDR3 DNA: TGTGCCAGCAGCCTCACGGGGGGACAGGCCGTTGAAGCTTTCTTT; CDR3 protein: CASSLTGGQAVEAFF
J gene: TRBJ1-6; D gene: .; clone size: .; V gene: TRBV7-6; CDR3 DNA: TGTGCCAGCAGCTTTAGGGGGGGTGATTCACCCCTCCACTTT; CDR3 protein: CASSFRGGDSPLHF
J gene: TRBJ2-2; D gene: TRBD2; clone size: .; V gene: TRBV4-1; CDR3 DNA: TGCGCCAGCAGCCAAGAATTAGCGGGGGGCACCGGGGAGCTGTTTTTT; CDR3 protein: CASSQELAGGTGELFF
J gene: TRBJ1-2; D gene: .; clone size: .; V gene: TRBV28; CDR3 DNA: TGTGCCAGCAGTCTTCCACAGTATGGCTACACCTTC; CDR3 protein: CASSLPQYGYTF
J gene: TRBJ2-5; D gene: .; clone size: .; V gene: TRBV18; CDR3 DNA: TGTGCCAGCTCACCTCCCCGGGGACAAGAGACCCAGTACTTC; CDR3 protein: CASSPPRGQETQYF
J gene: TRBJ1-1; D gene: .; clone size: .; V gene: TRBV24-1; CDR3 DNA: TGTGCCACCAGTGATACAGGGAACACTGAAGCTTTCTTT; CDR3 protein: CATSDTGNTEAFF
J gene: TRBJ1-2; D gene: .; clone size: .; V gene: TRBV3-1/TRBV3-2; CDR3 DNA: TGTGCCAGCAGCCCCCCAGGGAACTATGGCTACACCTTC; CDR3 protein: CASSPPGNYGYTF
J gene: TRBJ2-2; D gene: TRBD2; clone size: once; V gene: TRBV7-9; CDR3 DNA: TGTGCCAGCAGCGCCACTAGCGGGGGGACCTCGAGCACCGGGGAGCTGTTTTTT; CDR3 protein: CASSATSGGTSSTGELFF
J gene: TRBJ1-1; D gene: .; clone size: .; V gene: TRBV6-5; CDR3 DNA: TGTGCCAGCAGTTACGAGTTGGAGGGTAGGACTGAAGCTTTCTTT; CDR3 protein: CASSYELEGRTEAFF
J gene: TRBJ1-6; D gene: TRBD1; clone size: .; V gene: TRBV7-2; CDR3 DNA: TGTGCCAGCAGCTCGGGACAGGTCTATAATTCACCCCTCCACTTT; CDR3 protein: CASSSGQVYNSPLHF
J gene: TRBJ2-7; D gene: TRBD1; clone size: .; V gene: TRBV7-2; CDR3 DNA: TGTGCCAGCAGCTTTACAGGGGGCGCTCGGAACGAGCAGTACTTC; CDR3 protein: CASSFTGGARNEQYF